A selection of T cell receptor beta chains follows, all from one sample in a study of CD8+ T cells in alopecia areata. Measured with immunoSEQ multiplex PCR; TCRdb has only the in-frame clones, and not every one. Of 130,000 to 150,000 clones in the sample, more than 75% are singletons; the top ten hold approximately 15%. The source material was CD8+ T cells sorted from blood, sampled at week 0. The receptors were sampled from a human donor with alopecia areata. The CDR3 runs from the conserved cysteine through the conserved F or W. Fields, in order: J gene, clone size, V gene, D gene, CDR3 DNA, CDR3 protein. A D gene is named only where the DNA matches it firmly. The size of a clone is reported for some rows only, either as once, few or many, or as a class for expanded clones.

j_gene: TRBJ1-2; abundance: .; v_gene: TRBV29-1; d_gene: TRBD1; CDR3nt: TGCAGCGTTGATGGTCGCGGGACAGGGGTTGGCTACACCTTC; CDR3aa: CSVDGRGTGVGYTF
j_gene: TRBJ2-5; abundance: .; v_gene: TRBV6-6; d_gene: .; CDR3nt: TGTGCCAGCAGCTTAATAATCCAAGAGACCCAGTACTTC; CDR3aa: CASSLIIQETQYF
j_gene: TRBJ1-1; abundance: many; v_gene: TRBV29-1; d_gene: .; CDR3nt: TGCAGCGCCAGGCGGGGGGAGACTGAAGCTTTCTTT; CDR3aa: CSARRGETEAFF
j_gene: TRBJ1-2; abundance: .; v_gene: TRBV6-1; d_gene: .; CDR3nt: TGTGCCACATATGACAGCTCTTGGAGAGGCTACACCTTC; CDR3aa: CATYDSSWRGYTF
j_gene: TRBJ1-4; abundance: .; v_gene: TRBV9; d_gene: .; CDR3nt: TGTGCCAGCAGCGTAGCTTTTGGTGAAAAACTGTTTTTT; CDR3aa: CASSVAFGEKLFF
j_gene: TRBJ2-1; abundance: .; v_gene: TRBV6-5; d_gene: .; CDR3nt: TGTGCCAGCAGTTACTCGAGTGACTCCTACAATGAGCAGTTCTTC; CDR3aa: CASSYSSDSYNEQFF
j_gene: TRBJ2-2; abundance: once; v_gene: TRBV7-7; d_gene: TRBD2; CDR3nt: TGTGCTAGCAGCCCGACGACTAGCGGGACTACCGGGGAGCTGTTTTTT; CDR3aa: CASSPTTSGTTGELFF
j_gene: TRBJ1-1; abundance: .; v_gene: TRBV10-3; d_gene: .; CDR3nt: TGTGCCATCAGGGACGGCTTGAACACTGAAGCTTTCTTT; CDR3aa: CAIRDGLNTEAFF
j_gene: TRBJ1-1; abundance: .; v_gene: TRBV6-5; d_gene: .; CDR3nt: TGTGCCAGCATGGGTACTGAAGCTTTCTTT; CDR3aa: CASMGTEAFF
j_gene: TRBJ2-1; abundance: .; v_gene: TRBV7-2; d_gene: TRBD1; CDR3nt: TGTGCCAGCAGCGCAATAACAACAGGGGCCCCAACTTCCTACAATGAGCAGTTCTTC; CDR3aa: CASSAITTGAPTSYNEQFF
j_gene: TRBJ2-1; abundance: .; v_gene: TRBV5-1; d_gene: TRBD1; CDR3nt: TGCGCCAGCAGCTTGGGGTGGGGACAGGACAATGAGCAGTTCTTC; CDR3aa: CASSLGWGQDNEQFF
j_gene: TRBJ2-5; abundance: once; v_gene: TRBV5-6; d_gene: .; CDR3nt: TGTGCCAGCAGCTTAAGGCGTAAAGAGACCCAGTACTTC; CDR3aa: CASSLRRKETQYF
j_gene: TRBJ2-1; abundance: .; v_gene: TRBV29-1; d_gene: .; CDR3nt: TGCAGCGTTTGTTCGGCCTCCTACAATGAGCAGTTCTTC; CDR3aa: CSVCSASYNEQFF
j_gene: TRBJ2-2; abundance: .; v_gene: TRBV19; d_gene: .; CDR3nt: TGTGCCAGTACCACAGGGCAGGGATTGGCCGGGGAGCTGTTTTTT; CDR3aa: CASTTGQGLAGELFF
j_gene: TRBJ2-7; abundance: .; v_gene: TRBV7-9; d_gene: TRBD2; CDR3nt: TGTGCCAGCAGCTCGGGACTAGCGCGTGAGGAGCAGTACTTC; CDR3aa: CASSSGLAREEQYF
j_gene: TRBJ1-1; abundance: .; v_gene: TRBV5-1; d_gene: .; CDR3nt: TGCGCCAGCAGCTTGGCCTCGGCACCCAGCACTGAAGCTTTCTTT; CDR3aa: CASSLASAPSTEAFF
j_gene: TRBJ1-3; abundance: .; v_gene: TRBV6-6; d_gene: TRBD1; CDR3nt: TGTGCCAGCAGCTCGGGACAGCCAGGAAACACCATATATTTT; CDR3aa: CASSSGQPGNTIYF
j_gene: TRBJ2-3; abundance: .; v_gene: TRBV7-9; d_gene: TRBD1; CDR3nt: TGTGCCAGCAGCTCGGACAGGGGAAACACAGATACGCAGTATTTT; CDR3aa: CASSSDRGNTDTQYF
j_gene: TRBJ2-7; abundance: .; v_gene: TRBV7-2; d_gene: TRBD2; CDR3nt: TGTGCCAGCAGCGGGGGTGATAGCGGGGGCCACTACGAGCAGTACTTC; CDR3aa: CASSGGDSGGHYEQYF
j_gene: TRBJ2-3; abundance: .; v_gene: TRBV29-1; d_gene: .; CDR3nt: TGCAGCGGGGGGCTAGTTCAAACAGCGGATACGCAGTATTTT; CDR3aa: CSGGLVQTADTQYF
j_gene: TRBJ2-2; abundance: .; v_gene: TRBV7-9; d_gene: .; CDR3nt: TGTGCCAGCAGCTTAGCGCCAGGCACCGGGGAGCTGTTTTTT; CDR3aa: CASSLAPGTGELFF
j_gene: TRBJ2-2; abundance: .; v_gene: TRBV9; d_gene: .; CDR3nt: TGTGCCAGCAGCCCGATGACGGTGAACACCGGGGAGCTGTTTTTT; CDR3aa: CASSPMTVNTGELFF
j_gene: TRBJ2-3; abundance: .; v_gene: TRBV29-1; d_gene: TRBD1; CDR3nt: TGCAGCGTTGAGGGGACAGGTAGCACAGATACGCAGTATTTT; CDR3aa: CSVEGTGSTDTQYF
j_gene: TRBJ1-1; abundance: .; v_gene: TRBV7-2; d_gene: TRBD1; CDR3nt: TGTGCCAGCAGCTTAGTTGGGACAGGGGCTGAAGCTTTCTTT; CDR3aa: CASSLVGTGAEAFF
j_gene: TRBJ2-2; abundance: .; v_gene: TRBV13; d_gene: .; CDR3nt: TGTGCCAGCAGCTCGGGACCCCGGATCGGGGAGCTGTTTTTT; CDR3aa: CASSSGPRIGELFF
j_gene: TRBJ2-4; abundance: few; v_gene: TRBV7-8; d_gene: TRBD1; CDR3nt: TGTGCCAGCAGCGCCGGGACAGCCCAAAACATTCAGTACTTC; CDR3aa: CASSAGTAQNIQYF
j_gene: TRBJ1-2; abundance: .; v_gene: TRBV6-5; d_gene: TRBD1; CDR3nt: TGTGCCAGCAGTTCCTTACAGGGGAGTTATAACTATGGCTACACCTTC; CDR3aa: CASSSLQGSYNYGYTF
j_gene: TRBJ2-6; abundance: .; v_gene: TRBV7-7; d_gene: .; CDR3nt: TGTGCTAGCAGCCCTGACATGGCCGGGGCCAACGTCCTGACTTTC; CDR3aa: CASSPDMAGANVLTF
j_gene: TRBJ2-7; abundance: .; v_gene: TRBV27; d_gene: TRBD1; CDR3nt: TGTGCCAGCAGCCCCGGGACAGGGTTTCCCTACGAGCAGTACTTC; CDR3aa: CASSPGTGFPYEQYF
j_gene: TRBJ2-2; abundance: .; v_gene: TRBV30; d_gene: .; CDR3nt: TGTGCCTGGAGTGATGAGTCCCCGGGGTTCGCCGGGGAGCTGTTTTTT; CDR3aa: CAWSDESPGFAGELFF
j_gene: TRBJ1-2; abundance: .; v_gene: TRBV30; d_gene: .; CDR3nt: TGTGCCTGGAGGACATTCTATGGCTACACCTTC; CDR3aa: CAWRTFYGYTF
j_gene: TRBJ2-7; abundance: .; v_gene: TRBV10-3; d_gene: TRBD2; CDR3nt: TGTGCCATCAGTGCGTCGGGTAGCGGGGGCCTCTCCTACGAGCAGTACTTC; CDR3aa: CAISASGSGGLSYEQYF
j_gene: TRBJ1-1; abundance: .; v_gene: TRBV9; d_gene: TRBD1; CDR3nt: TGTGCCAGCAGCCAAGCCTCCGGGACAGCCAACACTGAAGCTTTCTTT; CDR3aa: CASSQASGTANTEAFF
j_gene: TRBJ2-1; abundance: .; v_gene: TRBV27; d_gene: TRBD2; CDR3nt: TGTGCCAGCAGTTTGTTGCTTCTTGGGCGGGGGGGCTTTTCCTACAATGAGCAGTTCTTC; CDR3aa: CASSLLLLGRGGFSYNEQFF
j_gene: TRBJ2-7; abundance: .; v_gene: TRBV29-1; d_gene: .; CDR3nt: TGCAGCTGTGCGGGACAGTCTTACGAGCAGTACTTC; CDR3aa: CSCAGQSYEQYF
j_gene: TRBJ2-7; abundance: .; v_gene: TRBV19; d_gene: TRBD2; CDR3nt: TGTGCCAGTAGTCCGGGGGGTAACGAGCAGTACTTC; CDR3aa: CASSPGGNEQYF
j_gene: TRBJ2-7; abundance: .; v_gene: TRBV4-2; d_gene: .; CDR3nt: TGTGCCAGCAGCCTCTCTGACCCTACCGAGCAGTACTTC; CDR3aa: CASSLSDPTEQYF
j_gene: TRBJ1-5; abundance: once; v_gene: TRBV6-1; d_gene: .; CDR3nt: TGTGCCAGCAGTGAGTGGGCTAGGAGCAATCAGCCCCAGCATTTT; CDR3aa: CASSEWARSNQPQHF
j_gene: TRBJ2-1; abundance: .; v_gene: TRBV12-5; d_gene: TRBD1; CDR3nt: TGTGCTAGTGGTTTGTCCGACAGGGACCATGAGCAGTTCTTC; CDR3aa: CASGLSDRDHEQFF